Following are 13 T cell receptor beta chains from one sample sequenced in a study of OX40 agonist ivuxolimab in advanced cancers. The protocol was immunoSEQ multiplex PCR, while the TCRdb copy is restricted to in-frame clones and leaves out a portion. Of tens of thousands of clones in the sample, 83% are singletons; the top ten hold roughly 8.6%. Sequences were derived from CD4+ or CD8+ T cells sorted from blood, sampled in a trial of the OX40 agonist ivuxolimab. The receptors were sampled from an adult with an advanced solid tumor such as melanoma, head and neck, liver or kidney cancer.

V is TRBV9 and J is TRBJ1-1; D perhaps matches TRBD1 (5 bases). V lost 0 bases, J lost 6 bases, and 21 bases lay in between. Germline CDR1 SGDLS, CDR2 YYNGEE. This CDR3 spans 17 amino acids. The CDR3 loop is CASSVERGGIGRSEAFF. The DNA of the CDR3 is TGTGCCAGCAGCGTAGAGAGGGGCGGAATCGGGAGATCTGAAGCTTTCTTT.

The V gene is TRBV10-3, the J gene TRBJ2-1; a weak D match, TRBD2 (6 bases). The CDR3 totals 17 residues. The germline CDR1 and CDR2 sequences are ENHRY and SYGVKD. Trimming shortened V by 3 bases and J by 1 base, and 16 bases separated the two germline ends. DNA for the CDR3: TGTGCCATCAGTGATTTTGGCGGGACGCTTTCCTACAATGAGCAGTTCTTC. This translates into CAISDFGGTLSYNEQFF.

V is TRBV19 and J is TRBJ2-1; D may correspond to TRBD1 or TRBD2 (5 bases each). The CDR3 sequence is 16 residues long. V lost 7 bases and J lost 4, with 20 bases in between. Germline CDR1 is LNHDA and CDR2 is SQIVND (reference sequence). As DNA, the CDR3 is TGTGCCAGTACTGGGCCCGGGACCTCTATTTACAATGAGCAGTTCTTC. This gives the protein CASTGPGTSIYNEQFF.

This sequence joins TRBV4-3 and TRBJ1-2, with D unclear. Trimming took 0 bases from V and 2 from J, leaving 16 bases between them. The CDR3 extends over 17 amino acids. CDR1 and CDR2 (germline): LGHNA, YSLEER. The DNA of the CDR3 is TGCGCCAGCAGCCAAGATAAAGGCCACATGGGGAACTATGGCTACACCTTC. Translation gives CASSQDKGHMGNYGYTF.

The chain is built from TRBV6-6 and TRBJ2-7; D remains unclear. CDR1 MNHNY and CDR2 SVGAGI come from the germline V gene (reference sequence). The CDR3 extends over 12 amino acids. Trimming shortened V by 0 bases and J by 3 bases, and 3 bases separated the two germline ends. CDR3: CASSYSDYEQYF. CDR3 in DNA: TGTGCCAGCAGTTACTCTGACTACGAGCAGTACTTC.

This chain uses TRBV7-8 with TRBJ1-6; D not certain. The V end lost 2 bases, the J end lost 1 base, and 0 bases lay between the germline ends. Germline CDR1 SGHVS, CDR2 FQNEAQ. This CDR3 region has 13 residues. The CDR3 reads CASSLSYNSPLHF. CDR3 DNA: TGTGCCAGCAGCTTATCCTATAATTCACCCCTCCACTTT.

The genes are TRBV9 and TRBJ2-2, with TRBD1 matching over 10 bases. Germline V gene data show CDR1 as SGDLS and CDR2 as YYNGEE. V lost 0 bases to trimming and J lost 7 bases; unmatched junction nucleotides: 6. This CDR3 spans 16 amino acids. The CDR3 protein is CASSVGGQGTVGELFF. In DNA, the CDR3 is TGTGCCAGCAGCGTAGGGGGACAGGGGACCGTCGGGGAGCTGTTTTTT.

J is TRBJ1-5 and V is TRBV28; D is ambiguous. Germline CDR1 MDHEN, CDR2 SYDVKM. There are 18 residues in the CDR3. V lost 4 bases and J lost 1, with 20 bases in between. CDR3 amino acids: CASSSFDSRPGSNQPQHF. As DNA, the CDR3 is TGTGCCAGCAGTTCTTTTGACTCTCGCCCAGGCAGCAATCAGCCCCAGCATTTT.

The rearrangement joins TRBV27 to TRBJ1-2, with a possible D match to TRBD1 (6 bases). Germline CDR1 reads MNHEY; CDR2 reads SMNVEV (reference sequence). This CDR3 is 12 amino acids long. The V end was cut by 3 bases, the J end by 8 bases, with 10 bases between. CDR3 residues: CASSFPGGGYTF. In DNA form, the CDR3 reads TGTGCCAGCAGTTTCCCGGGGGGCGGCTACACCTTC.

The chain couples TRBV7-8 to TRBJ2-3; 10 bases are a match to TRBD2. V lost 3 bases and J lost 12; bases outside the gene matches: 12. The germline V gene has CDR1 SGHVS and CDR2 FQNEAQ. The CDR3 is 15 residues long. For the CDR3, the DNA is TGTGCCAGCAGCTTCCTTAGCGGGGGGTGGCGTGGTCAGTATTTT. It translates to CASSFLSGGWRGQYF.

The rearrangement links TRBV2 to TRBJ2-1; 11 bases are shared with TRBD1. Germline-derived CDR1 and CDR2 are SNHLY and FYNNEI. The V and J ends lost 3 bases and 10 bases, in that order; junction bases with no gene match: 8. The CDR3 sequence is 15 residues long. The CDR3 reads CASSDGTGGLEEQFF. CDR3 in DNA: TGTGCCAGCAGTGATGGGACAGGGGGACTAGAAGAGCAGTTCTTC.

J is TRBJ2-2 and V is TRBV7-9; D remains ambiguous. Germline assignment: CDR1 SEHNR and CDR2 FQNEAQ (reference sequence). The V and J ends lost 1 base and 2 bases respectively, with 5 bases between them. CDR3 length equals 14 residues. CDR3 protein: CASSLDPNTGELFF. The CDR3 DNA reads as TGTGCCAGCAGCTTAGACCCAAACACCGGGGAGCTGTTTTTT.

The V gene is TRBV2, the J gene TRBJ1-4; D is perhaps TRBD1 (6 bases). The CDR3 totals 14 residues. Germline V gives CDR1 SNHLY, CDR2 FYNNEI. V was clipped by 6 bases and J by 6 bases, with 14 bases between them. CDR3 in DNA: TGTGCCAGCAGGGCAGGGGCGGAGGATGAAAAACTGTTTTTT. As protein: CASRAGAEDEKLFF.